This TCR beta chain was identified during a study of cytomegalovirus exposure and HLA in healthy donors. Regarding the study as a whole: Across all donors, roughly uniform sequencing depth was an assumption of the presence/absence analyses. A later analysis found that most CMV-associated TCR beta chains appeared HLA-restricted.

The CDR3 length is 14 residues. Germline trimming cut 1 base from V and 7 bases from J; bases unmatched to any gene: 5. CDR1 is SGHDT and CDR2 is YYEEEE in the germline V gene. Primers for the PCR totalled 60 Vbeta and 13 Jbeta. This table comes from immunoSEQ multiplex PCR, and its TCRdb copy is limited to in-frame clones, with some not included. The sample yields about 120,000 clones, about 75% seen once. Worth noting for this clone: Its cognate antigen is unknown.

The chain recombines TRBV5-6 with TRBJ1-5, with 7 bases aligning to TRBD1. The sequence derives from a woman in her thirties or forties in good health and CMV-seropositive. The sample was PBMCs. The CDR3 sequence is CASSLWDRNQPQHF. Here the CDR3 DNA reads TGTGCCAGCAGCTTGTGGGACAGAAACCAGCCCCAGCATTTT.